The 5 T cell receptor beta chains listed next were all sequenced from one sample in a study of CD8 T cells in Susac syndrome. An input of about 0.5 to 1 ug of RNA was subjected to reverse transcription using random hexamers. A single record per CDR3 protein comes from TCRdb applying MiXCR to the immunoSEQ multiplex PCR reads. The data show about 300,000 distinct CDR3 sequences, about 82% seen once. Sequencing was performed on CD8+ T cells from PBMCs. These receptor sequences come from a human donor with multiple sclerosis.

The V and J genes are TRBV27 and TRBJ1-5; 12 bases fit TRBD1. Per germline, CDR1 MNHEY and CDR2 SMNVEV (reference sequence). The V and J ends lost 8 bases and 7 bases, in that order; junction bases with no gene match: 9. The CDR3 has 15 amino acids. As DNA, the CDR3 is TGTGCCAGCGCGACCGGGACAGGGGGCCGGCAGCCCCAGCATTTT. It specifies CASATGTGGRQPQHF.

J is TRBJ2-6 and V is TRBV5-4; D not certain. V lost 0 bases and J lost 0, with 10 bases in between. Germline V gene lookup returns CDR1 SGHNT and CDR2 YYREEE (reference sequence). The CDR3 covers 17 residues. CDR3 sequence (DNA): TGTGCCAGCAGCTTGGATACACGGTACTCTGGGGCCAACGTCCTGACTTTC. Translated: CASSLDTRYSGANVLTF.

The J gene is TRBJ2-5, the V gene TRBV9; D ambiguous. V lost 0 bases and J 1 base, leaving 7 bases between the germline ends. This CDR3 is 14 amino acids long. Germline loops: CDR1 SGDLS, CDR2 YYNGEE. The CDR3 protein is CASSVGRTQETQYF. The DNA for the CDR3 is TGTGCCAGCAGCGTAGGGCGGACCCAAGAGACCCAGTACTTC.

CDR3: CASSLFRGSYGYTF. The DNA of the CDR3 is TGTGCCAGCAGTTTGTTCAGGGGTAGCTATGGCTACACCTTC. The chain links TRBV28 to TRBJ1-2; D possibly corresponds to TRBD1 (6 bases). Germline V gene data show CDR1 as MDHEN and CDR2 as SYDVKM. The germline V and J ends were trimmed by 3 bases and 4 bases, with 12 bases remaining between them. There are 14 residues in the CDR3.

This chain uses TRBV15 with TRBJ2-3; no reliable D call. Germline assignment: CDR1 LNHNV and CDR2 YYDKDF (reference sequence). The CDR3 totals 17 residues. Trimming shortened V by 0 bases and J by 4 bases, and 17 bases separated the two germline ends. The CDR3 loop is CATSRDLFVRRADTQYF. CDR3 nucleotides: TGTGCCACCAGCAGAGATCTTTTCGTCAGGCGAGCAGATACGCAGTATTTT.